This T cell receptor (beta chain) stems from a study of regulatory T cells in long-lasting Graves disease. Study-wide points: Shared public clonotypes totalled some 2,500 in persistent patients, compared with about 990 in new patients. Owing to a sample size that was small, accuracy may have been reduced. Favoring TRBV28, TRBJ1-2 and TRBJ2-5 was a feature seen in persistent disease.

Arm-PCR of CDR3 regions with iRepertoire HTBI primers generated TCR beta libraries. In the authors' methods: Throughout the samples, researchers identified roughly 60 TRBV and roughly 14 TRBJ segments. TCRdb re-analysed the multiplex PCR reads in MiXCR, keeping a single row per CDR3 protein. TCRdb's processing, not the authors' own work, is the source of the V and J calls. The profile shows about 560,000 distinct CDR3 sequences, around 16% of them singletons. At least ten counts were recorded for this clonotype. The antigen is undetermined. Time point reported: newly diagnosed GD, antithyroid drugs for less than 3 months. RNA extracted from PBMCs served as the sequencing template. This CDR3 contains 13 residues. Trimming stripped 2 bases from V and 6 bases from J, with 11 bases between. Per the germline V gene, CDR1 is KGHSH and CDR2 is LQKENI. The data also belong to a second study, concerning T cells in Graves' hyperthyroidism and ophthalmopathy.

The gene calls are TRBV18 and TRBJ2-7; tentatively, D is TRBD2 (6 bases). The sequence was collected from a man between 18 and 35 years old with Graves disease. The starting material was peripheral blood mononuclear cells (PBMCs), obtained at new diagnosis, from a patient treated with antithyroid drugs. CDR3 amino acids: CASSPGGSREQYF. The CDR3, as DNA: TGTGCCAGCTCACCAGGGGGGTCGCGCGAGCAGTACTTC.